This is a list of T cell receptor beta chains from one sample in a study of T cells in Graves' hyperthyroidism and ophthalmopathy. TCRdb itself ran the multiplex PCR reads through MiXCR, one entry per CDR3 protein. The table has some 350,000 distinct CDR3 sequences, about 15% seen once; the top ten hold approximately 20%. Material for sequencing was blood. These receptors were taken from a woman aged 55-75 years with Graves' ophthalmopathy. CDR3s include the opening cysteine and the closing phenylalanine or tryptophan. The D gene is left open where the match is weak. Only some rows state a clone size, as once, few, many or a class for expanded clones.

abundance	len	v_gene	j_gene	d_gene	CDR3aa	CDR3nt
few	15	TRBV28	TRBJ2-2	TRBD2	CASSPQRGNTGELFF	TGTGCCAGCAGTCCTCAGCGGGGGAACACCGGGGAGCTGTTTTTT
-	13	TRBV6-1	TRBJ2-3	-	CASSERDVDTQYF	TGTGCCAGCAGTGAAAGAGATGTAGATACGCAGTATTTT
few	16	TRBV4-2	TRBJ2-2	TRBD2	CASSQEAGGFTGELFF	TGTGCCAGCAGCCAAGAGGCGGGAGGATTCACCGGGGAGCTGTTTTTT
few	15	TRBV29-1	TRBJ2-7	TRBD2	CSVGFGTSGSYEQYF	TGCAGCGTGGGTTTTGGGACTAGCGGGAGTTACGAGCAGTACTTC
few	15	TRBV20-1	TRBJ1-1	-	CSAPQGGGPNTEAFF	TGCAGTGCTCCACAGGGTGGGGGACCGAACACTGAAGCTTTCTTT
-	16	TRBV18	TRBJ2-3	-	CASSPSGRPHPDTQYF	TGTGCCAGCTCCCCGAGTGGGAGGCCCCACCCAGATACGCAGTATTTT
many	14	TRBV20-1	TRBJ2-5	-	CSGVGGPTGETQYF	TGCAGTGGAGTAGGGGGTCCTACGGGGGAGACCCAGTACTTC
-	18	TRBV18	TRBJ2-7	TRBD2	CASSATGGTSGSHYEQYF	TGTGCCAGCTCAGCGACCGGGGGAACTAGCGGGAGCCACTACGAGCAGTACTTC
few	13	TRBV28	TRBJ2-7	-	CASRLQGVYEQYF	TGTGCCAGCAGGTTACAGGGAGTATACGAGCAGTACTTC
many	17	TRBV7-6	TRBJ2-7	TRBD1	CASSQRSGTGSYYEQYF	TGTGCCAGCAGCCAACGCTCCGGGACAGGGTCCTACTACGAGCAGTACTTC
many	14	TRBV5-1	TRBJ1-1	TRBD1	CASSLAPGGTEAFF	TGCGCCAGCAGCTTAGCACCAGGGGGCACTGAAGCTTTCTTT
many	10	TRBV2	TRBJ2-7	-	CASSGYEQYF	TGTGCCAGCAGCGGCTACGAGCAGTACTTC
-	14	TRBV4-1	TRBJ2-3	-	CASSEAGRTDTQYF	TGCGCCAGCAGCGAGGCGGGGCGCACAGATACGCAGTATTTT
-	13	TRBV30	TRBJ2-5	TRBD2	CAWRPSGEETQYF	TGTGCCTGGAGGCCTAGCGGAGAAGAGACCCAGTACTTC
many	14	TRBV7-9	TRBJ1-1	-	CASSLARGWTEAFF	TGTGCCAGCAGCTTAGCCAGGGGTTGGACTGAAGCTTTCTTT
many	14	TRBV10-3	TRBJ2-3	-	CATRAGEGTDTQYF	TGTGCCACAAGGGCAGGAGAGGGCACAGATACGCAGTATTTT
few	20	TRBV6-4	TRBJ2-5	-	CASSDSKSFVREVWWETQYF	TGTGCCAGCAGTGACTCGAAATCATTTGTGAGGGAAGTATGGTGGGAGACCCAGTACTTC
many	14	TRBV5-1	TRBJ2-1	-	CASSLDAAYNEQFF	TGCGCCAGCAGCTTGGACGCCGCCTACAATGAGCAGTTCTTC
many	13	TRBV20-1	TRBJ2-5	TRBD2	CSARPSLGRAQYF	TGCAGTGCTAGACCTTCCCTGGGGAGGGCCCAGTACTTC
many	17	TRBV7-9	TRBJ2-1	TRBD2	CASRHLLAGRSYNEQFF	TGTGCCAGCAGGCACCTACTAGCGGGACGCTCCTACAATGAGCAGTTCTTC
many	12	TRBV20-1	TRBJ2-7	-	CSAPGTLYEQYF	TGCAGTGCTCCCGGGACACTCTACGAGCAGTACTTC
many	13	TRBV20-1	TRBJ2-3	-	CSARPQNADTQYF	TGCAGTGCTAGACCTCAGAATGCAGATACGCAGTATTTT
many	14	TRBV20-1	TRBJ1-1	-	CSASRLGSGTEAFF	TGCAGTGCATCTCGGCTGGGGTCGGGGACTGAAGCTTTCTTT
few	17	TRBV19	TRBJ2-4	-	CASSIGQPKLAKNIQYF	TGTGCCAGTAGTATAGGGCAGCCAAAACTAGCCAAAAACATTCAGTACTTC
many	14	TRBV20-1	TRBJ2-2	-	CSARDREGTGELFF	TGCAGTGCTAGAGACAGGGAAGGCACCGGGGAGCTGTTTTTT
many	11	TRBV28	TRBJ2-5	-	CASSSPWTQYF	TGTGCCAGCAGTTCCCCCTGGACCCAGTACTTC
many	16	TRBV3-1	TRBJ2-5	-	CASSQEGPLVWETQYF	TGTGCCAGCAGCCAAGAGGGACCACTAGTTTGGGAGACCCAGTACTTC
many	12	TRBV24-1	TRBJ1-2	-	CATSDGRYGYTF	TGTGCCACCAGTGATGGACGGTATGGCTACACCTTC
many	14	TRBV5-1	TRBJ2-7	-	CASALSGETYEQYF	TGCGCCAGCGCACTTAGCGGAGAAACCTACGAGCAGTACTTC
many	12	TRBV7-9	TRBJ2-7	-	CASGRVSYEQYF	TGTGCCAGCGGGCGGGTCTCCTACGAGCAGTACTTC
-	14	TRBV14	TRBJ1-4	-	CASSGSGYNEKLFF	TGTGCCAGCAGTGGGTCAGGATATAATGAAAAACTGTTTTTT
many	14	TRBV20-1	TRBJ1-5	-	CSARAASVNQPQHF	TGCAGTGCTAGAGCCGCGTCTGTCAATCAGCCCCAGCATTTT
many	13	TRBV20-1	TRBJ1-1	-	CSASGLMNTEAFF	TGCAGTGCTAGTGGCCTAATGAACACTGAAGCTTTCTTT
many	16	TRBV7-8	TRBJ1-2	-	CASSLAGALANYGYTF	TGTGCCAGCAGCTTAGCAGGGGCCCTAGCTAACTATGGCTACACCTTC
many	15	TRBV20-1	TRBJ2-7	TRBD1	CSARDVGQGIHEQYF	TGCAGTGCTAGAGACGTGGGACAGGGTATCCACGAGCAGTACTTC
-	16	TRBV12-3/TRBV12-4	TRBJ1-1	TRBD1	CASTNLQGASDTEAFF	TGTGCCAGCACCAACTTACAGGGGGCTTCGGACACTGAAGCTTTCTTT
many	15	TRBV5-1	TRBJ1-5	-	CASSLNPGRDQPQHF	TGCGCCAGCAGCTTGAACCCAGGGAGGGATCAGCCCCAGCATTTT
many	14	TRBV7-3	TRBJ2-5	-	CASSLDSGGGTQYF	TGTGCCAGCAGCTTAGATTCTGGCGGTGGGACCCAGTACTTC
many	12	TRBV6-5	TRBJ1-1	-	CASSYQVSEAFF	TGTGCCAGCAGTTACCAGGTATCTGAAGCTTTCTTT
-	17	TRBV5-1	TRBJ2-3	TRBD2	CASSLLSAASGTDTQYF	TGCGCCAGCAGCTTGTTGTCCGCGGCTAGCGGGACAGATACGCAGTATTTT
many	14	TRBV20-1	TRBJ2-5	-	CSARGPLLVETQYF	TGCAGTGCTAGAGGGCCGTTATTGGTAGAGACCCAGTACTTC
few	17	TRBV5-1	TRBJ2-7	TRBD2	CASSQGLAGGFSYEQYF	TGCGCCAGCAGCCAGGGACTAGCGGGAGGTTTTTCCTACGAGCAGTACTTC
-	11	TRBV10-2	TRBJ2-1	-	CASSMGSEQFF	TGCGCCAGCAGTATGGGAAGTGAGCAGTTCTTC
few	18	TRBV18	TRBJ2-3	-	CASSPVTRNSLVGDTQYF	TGTGCCAGCTCACCAGTCACCAGAAATAGTCTGGTGGGGGATACGCAGTATTTT
many	13	TRBV20-1	TRBJ2-1	-	CSAPFWSGNEQFF	TGCAGTGCCCCCTTTTGGAGCGGGAATGAGCAGTTCTTC
-	16	TRBV11-2	TRBJ2-7	TRBD1	CASSLVIGTGGLEQYF	TGTGCCAGCAGCTTAGTCATCGGGACAGGGGGCCTCGAGCAGTACTTC
many	13	TRBV12-3/TRBV12-4	TRBJ2-2	-	CATSVAGTGELFF	TGTGCCACCTCGGTAGCAGGCACCGGGGAGCTGTTTTTT
-	14	TRBV19	TRBJ1-5	-	CASSIQGFNQPQHF	TGTGCCAGTAGTATCCAGGGCTTTAATCAGCCCCAGCATTTT
many	17	TRBV20-1	TRBJ2-3	-	CSATRSPRQAPADTQYF	TGCAGTGCCACCCGGTCCCCCAGACAGGCCCCCGCAGATACGCAGTATTTT
many	14	TRBV2	TRBJ2-1	-	CASSGSRGRNEQFF	TGTGCCAGCAGTGGTAGTAGGGGTCGGAATGAGCAGTTCTTC
-	19	TRBV7-9	TRBJ2-4	TRBD2	CASSSVGLAGKIAKNIQYF	TGTGCCAGCAGCTCTGTCGGACTAGCGGGTAAAATAGCCAAAAACATTCAGTACTTC
-	15	TRBV6-6	TRBJ2-2	TRBD2	CASSYGRAGTGELFF	TGTGCCAGCAGTTACGGGAGGGCCGGCACCGGGGAGCTGTTTTTT
-	16	TRBV2	TRBJ1-3	TRBD1	CASSEVRTGSGNTIYF	TGTGCCAGCAGTGAAGTTAGGACAGGGTCTGGAAACACCATATATTTT